A selection of T cell receptor beta chains follows, all from one sample in a study of T cell responses to AZD1222 COVID-19 vaccine. Data came from immunoSEQ multiplex PCR; TCRdb stores just in-frame clones and leaves some out. The sample comprises tens of thousands of clones, around nine tenths of which are singletons, and over 4.5% rests with the top ten. The input for sequencing was peripheral blood, taken on day 0 of AZD1222 vaccination. The receptors originated from an adult in good health. Both conserved end residues are part of each CDR3. The D gene is left open where the match is weak. Not every row has a clone size; where given, it reads once, few, many or a size class.

V: TRBV9
size: .
length: 15
J: TRBJ2-7
D: .
CDR3: CASSAAGGLSYEQYF
DNA: TGTGCCAGCAGCGCCGCCGGGGGACTCTCCTACGAGCAGTACTTC

V: TRBV3-1/TRBV3-2
size: .
length: 16
J: TRBJ2-1
D: TRBD2
CDR3: CASSQTLAGGRNEQFF
DNA: TGTGCCAGCAGCCAAACTCTAGCGGGGGGGCGCAATGAGCAGTTCTTC

V: TRBV11-2
size: few
length: 17
J: TRBJ2-7
D: .
CDR3: CASRPLGGGGTSYEQYF
DNA: TGTGCCAGCAGACCCCTGGGGGGCGGGGGTACTTCCTACGAGCAGTACTTC

V: TRBV7-6
size: .
length: 13
J: TRBJ1-5
D: .
CDR3: CASSSNPNQPQHF
DNA: TGTGCCAGCAGCTCCAACCCCAATCAGCCCCAGCATTTT

V: TRBV7-6
size: .
length: 15
J: TRBJ2-3
D: TRBD2
CDR3: CASSLGTSGGDTQYF
DNA: TGTGCCAGCAGCTTAGGGACTAGCGGGGGAGATACGCAGTATTTT

V: TRBV19
size: .
length: 13
J: TRBJ2-5
D: .
CDR3: CASSIPRSETQYF
DNA: TGTGCCAGTAGTATCCCTAGATCCGAGACCCAGTACTTC

V: TRBV5-1
size: .
length: 15
J: TRBJ1-5
D: TRBD1
CDR3: CASSTTTGGNQPQHF
DNA: TGCGCCAGCAGTACCACCACAGGGGGGAATCAGCCCCAGCATTTT

V: TRBV18
size: .
length: 15
J: TRBJ2-7
D: TRBD2
CDR3: CASSPSGGGSYEQYF
DNA: TGTGCCAGCTCACCATCGGGGGGTGGTTCCTACGAGCAGTACTTC

V: TRBV7-9
size: .
length: 13
J: TRBJ1-1
D: .
CDR3: CASSLERTTEAFF
DNA: TGTGCCAGCAGCTTAGAACGGACCACTGAAGCTTTCTTT

V: TRBV19
size: .
length: 13
J: TRBJ2-5
D: .
CDR3: CASSITGAETQYF
DNA: TGTGCCAGTAGTATTACGGGGGCGGAGACCCAGTACTTC